This T cell receptor beta chain was identified in a study of blood T cell repertoires in COVID-19. Study processing details: For nucleated cells, counts were estimated from reference gene primer amplification. Only in-frame clones appear in the TCRdb table, and some are missing; sequencing was by immunoSEQ multiplex PCR. Clonal size and the V and J genes are those of that table, whereas D and trimming came from the DNA. The table shows over 55,000 clones, with about four fifths occurring only once. This CDR3 spans 14 amino acids. Per germline, CDR1 KGHDR and CDR2 SFDVKD. Deletions cut 4 bases from V and 5 bases from J, with 13 bases between.

The material sequenced was peripheral blood. This clonotype was sampled from a woman at least 80 years old with acute or convalescent COVID-19. The gene calls are TRBV24-1 and TRBJ2-5; TRBD1 is a possible D gene (7 bases). The CDR3 reads CATSEGGRGETQYF. The CDR3 DNA follows: TGTGCCACCAGTGAGGGGGGCAGGGGGGAGACCCAGTACTTC.